This TCR beta chain was recorded in a study of human T cells and chemical hapten exposure. Study results and limitations: Compared to controls, expanded TCRs made significantly more large clusters of similar CDR3s.

The time point here: patch test 1, 2 weeks after DPC sensitization. Regarding treatment: therapeutic diphenylcyclopropenone sensitization with weekly scalp DPC. The study's library attached unique molecular identifiers to single cDNA molecules. A single record per CDR3 protein comes from TCRdb applying MiXCR to the RACE reads. The sample yields 75,000 to 90,000 distinct CDR3 sequences, about an eighth seen once. This clonotype was picked up a small number of times. Its specificity is not known. The germline CDR1 and CDR2 sequences are DFQATT and SNEGSKA (reference sequence). With 3 bases removed from V and 0 bases from J, the gap between germline ends came to 16 bases. The CDR3 extends over 16 amino acids.

This chain connects TRBV20-1 to TRBJ2-3, with D possibly TRBD2 on 5 matching bases. Sample: whole blood, taken in connection with sensitization to the hapten diphenylcyclopropenone (DPC). The sequence derives from a woman between 55 and 75 years old with alopecia areata. Some clones in this sample may be carry-over from other donors' samples. The CDR3: CSASPPGMVSTDTQYF. Here the CDR3 DNA reads TGCAGTGCTAGTCCCCCGGGGATGGTGAGCACAGATACGCAGTATTTT.